These 23 T cell receptor beta chains were sequenced from one sample in a study of OX40 agonist ivuxolimab in advanced cancers. Method: immunoSEQ multiplex PCR; TCRdb's copy keeps in-frame clones and lacks some. This table has around 17,000 clones, approximately 86% appearing once. Sequencing was performed on CD4+ or CD8+ T cells sorted from blood, taken in a trial of the OX40 agonist ivuxolimab. These receptors were taken from an adult with an advanced solid tumor such as melanoma, head and neck, liver or kidney cancer.

As concerns this clone: Compared with germline, one end of the junction differs, possibly owing to a read error. The rearrangement links TRBV5-4 to TRBJ2-7, with 7 bases matching TRBD1. The CDR3 spans 16 residues. CDR1 SGHNT and CDR2 YYREEE come from the germline V gene (reference sequence). CDR3 nucleotides: TGCGCCAGCAGCCAAGAAGCGAGGGGGCTTGGCTACGAGCAGTACTTC. Amino acid sequence: CASSQEARGLGYEQYF.

This clone occurred once. This chain joins TRBV28 and TRBJ2-6, with D possibly called TRBD1 or TRBD2 (5 bases each). Germline CDR1 MDHEN, CDR2 SYDVKM. The CDR3 sequence is 15 residues long. V was shortened by 2 bases and J by 2 bases, with 7 bases between the two germline ends. In nucleotides, the CDR3 is TGTGCCAGCAGTTTAGAGGGGACTGGGGCCAACGTCCTGACTTTC. Translating gives CASSLEGTGANVLTF.

This chain links TRBV6-5 with TRBJ2-1; TRBD2 is a possible D gene (5 bases). V lost 6 bases, J lost 7 bases, and 19 bases lay in between. Germline CDR1 is MNHEY and CDR2 is SVGAGI. The CDR3 covers 15 residues. Written as DNA, the CDR3 is TGTGCCAGCAGCCTTGGACTTACACCGAAGAATGAGCAGTTCTTC. Translation gives CASSLGLTPKNEQFF.

DNA for the CDR3: TGTGCCAGCAGTTACTCGACAGGGGGCGCAAACTATGGCTACACCTTC. It encodes CASSYSTGGANYGYTF. The J gene is TRBJ1-2, the V gene TRBV6-5; 10 bases fit TRBD1. CDR1 is MNHEY, CDR2 SVGAGI, per germline. V lost 0 bases, J lost 2 bases, and 3 bases stayed unmatched. The CDR3 covers 16 residues.

The chain has TRBV28 and TRBJ1-1; 11 bases are a match to TRBD1. Germline V gene sequence: CDR1 MDHEN, CDR2 SYDVKM. V trimming: 7 bases; J trimming: 5 bases; junction bases outside the gene matches: 9. The CDR3 is 15 residues long. CDR3 DNA: TGTGCCAGCACGAGTGGACAGGGGGCGGGTACTGAAGCTTTCTTT. Translating it yields CASTSGQGAGTEAFF.

V and J are TRBV7-3 and TRBJ1-1; D is unclear. Per germline, CDR1 SGHTA and CDR2 FQGTGA. Trimming removed 2 bases from V and 5 bases from J, with 12 bases in between. The CDR3 contains 14 residues. As DNA, the CDR3 is TGTGCCAGCAGCTTATACGGAACGGGGACTGAAGCTTTCTTT. The encoded protein is CASSLYGTGTEAFF.

The genes are TRBV10-3 and TRBJ2-7, with a possible D match to TRBD1 (5 bases). Germline assignment: CDR1 ENHRY and CDR2 SYGVKD. The V gene lost 7 bases and the J gene lost 5 bases, with 18 bases spanning the gap. The CDR3 totals 14 residues. CDR3 residues: CAITDQGNIHEQYF. As DNA, the CDR3 is TGTGCCATCACCGATCAGGGAAACATCCACGAGCAGTACTTC.

The V and J genes are TRBV6-1 and TRBJ2-1, with 8 bases matching TRBD1. The CDR3 sequence is 14 residues long. J gave up 10 bases and V 1 base, and 6 bases lay outside the gene matches. Germline V gene lookup returns CDR1 MNHNS and CDR2 SASEGT. CDR3: CASSEGTGISEQFF. DNA for the CDR3: TGTGCCAGCAGTGAAGGGACAGGGATTTCGGAGCAGTTCTTC.

The V and J genes are TRBV9 and TRBJ2-3; the D gene is possibly TRBD1 (6 bases). Germline V gives CDR1 SGDLS, CDR2 YYNGEE. Deletions cut 0 bases from V and 4 bases from J, with 15 bases between. The CDR3 contains 16 residues. The DNA of the CDR3 is TGTGCCAGCAGCGTAGCTAGGACAGCTGGGCCAGATACGCAGTATTTT. Amino acids: CASSVARTAGPDTQYF. Filled out from reference TRBV9 and TRBJ2-3, the complete variable domain reads DSGVTQTPKHLITATGQRVTLRCSPRSGDLSVYWYQQSLDQGLQFLIQYYNGEERAKGNILERFSAQQFPDLHSELNLSSLELGDSALYFCASSVARTAGPDTQYFGPGTRLTVL.

The chain couples TRBV10-2 to TRBJ2-1, with 11 bases identical to TRBD2. Germline trimming cut 3 bases from V and 8 bases from J; bases unmatched to any gene: 3. The CDR3 runs 14 residues. Germline V gives CDR1 WSHSY, CDR2 SAAADI. The CDR3 is CASSDSGRGDEQFF. The CDR3 DNA follows: TGCGCCAGCAGTGATAGCGGGAGGGGCGATGAGCAGTTCTTC.

V is TRBV5-1 and J is TRBJ2-7; a weak D match, TRBD2 (6 bases). Germline loops: CDR1 SGHRS, CDR2 YFSETQ. Trimming took off 3 bases at V and 3 bases at J, with 16 bases between the two ends. The CDR3 is 15 amino acids. CDR3 in amino acids: CASSSGDSANYEQYF. DNA of the CDR3: TGCGCCAGCAGCTCCGGGGACTCCGCCAACTACGAGCAGTACTTC.

V is TRBV19 and J is TRBJ1-1; 7 nucleotides agree with TRBD1. This CDR3 comprises 14 residues. Germline CDR1 reads LNHDA; CDR2 reads SQIVND (reference sequence). The trim removed 3 bases at V and 3 bases at J, leaving 4 bases unmatched. This CDR3 is CASSIGRGYTEAFF. The CDR3 region has the DNA TGTGCCAGTAGTATCGGCAGGGGGTACACTGAAGCTTTCTTT. The full variable domain, completed using reference TRBV19 and TRBJ1-1, is DGGITQSPKYLFRKEGQNVTLSCEQNLNHDAMYWYRQDPGQGLRLIYYSQIVNDFQKGDIAEGYSVSREKKESFPLTVTSAQKNPTAFYLCASSIGRGYTEAFFGQGTRLTVV.

This clone was recorded once. The CDR3 bases are TGTGCCAGCAGTAAGGGGGCGGGTAATGAGCAGTTCTTC. The encoded protein is CASSKGAGNEQFF. The chain employs TRBV7-2 and TRBJ2-1, with 7 bases matching TRBD1. V gave up 6 bases and J gave up 7 bases; unmatched junction bases: 6. The germline V gene has CDR1 SGHTA and CDR2 FQGNSA. This CDR3 comprises 13 residues.

The chain couples TRBV19 to TRBJ1-2; D perhaps matches TRBD1 (5 bases). Germline CDR1 is LNHDA and CDR2 is SQIVND (reference sequence). The CDR3 runs to 17 residues. Trimming removed 0 bases at V and 6 bases at J, with 20 bases between. CDR3 nucleotide sequence: TGTGCCAGTAGTATAGATCTATTTAGGGGCATTTCCAATGGCTACACCTTC. Residues: CASSIDLFRGISNGYTF.

CDR3 protein: CATSFGQEGEKLFF. The CDR3 DNA follows: TGTGCCACGTCATTCGGACAGGAAGGCGAAAAACTGTTTTTT. The chain recombines TRBV10-3 with TRBJ1-4, with 7 bases fitting TRBD1. CDR3 length equals 14 residues. The germline V gene has CDR1 ENHRY and CDR2 SYGVKD. The ends lost 10 bases at V and 8 bases at J; junction bases unmatched: 13.

V is TRBV4-2 and J is TRBJ2-2, with TRBD2 as a possible D gene (6 bases). This CDR3 is built from 14 residues. The germline gives CDR1 LGHNA, CDR2 YNFKEQ. V dropped 5 bases and J dropped 0 bases, with 7 bases sitting between them. CDR3 amino acids: CASSGRSNTGELFF. In nucleotides, the CDR3 is TGTGCCAGCAGCGGGAGGTCGAACACCGGGGAGCTGTTTTTT.

This chain links TRBV19 with TRBJ2-1, with TRBD1 identical over 7 bases. The CDR3 runs to 12 residues. The V gene end was trimmed by 4 bases and the J gene end by 7 bases; junction bases not matched to a gene: 1. Germline assignment: CDR1 LNHDA and CDR2 SQIVND (reference sequence). This CDR3 reads CASSTGGNEQFF. The CDR3 region has the DNA TGTGCCAGTAGTACAGGGGGTAATGAGCAGTTCTTC. The variable domain in full, completed from reference TRBV19 and TRBJ2-1, reads DGGITQSPKYLFRKEGQNVTLSCEQNLNHDAMYWYRQDPGQGLRLIYYSQIVNDFQKGDIAEGYSVSREKKESFPLTVTSAQKNPTAFYLCASSTGGNEQFFGPGTRLTVL.

CDR3 residues: CASSPQVEQFF. In nucleotides, the CDR3 is TGTGCCAGCAGCCCTCAGGTTGAGCAGTTCTTC. The rearrangement joins TRBV7-9 to TRBJ2-1; no definite D call. The germline V gene encodes CDR1 SEHNR and CDR2 FQNEAQ (reference sequence). The CDR3 sequence is 11 residues long. Trimming shortened V by 5 bases and J by 9 bases, and 8 bases separated the two germline ends.

The CDR3 DNA is TGTGCCAGCAGTTTTTCAGGGGGCCTTCAGCCCCAGCATTTT. It is translated as CASSFSGGLQPQHF. V and J are TRBV28 and TRBJ1-5; 8 nucleotides line up with TRBD1. The length of the CDR3 is 14 residues. V trimming: 3 bases; J trimming: 6 bases; junction bases outside the gene matches: 4. CDR1 and CDR2 (germline): MDHEN, SYDVKM.

This clone has a handful of counts. This chain joins TRBV2 and TRBJ1-6; D is unresolved. CDR1 is SNHLY and CDR2 is FYNNEI in the germline V gene. The CDR3 runs to 14 residues. The V end lost 4 bases, the J end lost 9 bases, and 13 bases lay between the germline ends. CDR3 region: CASSGRPGGSPLHF. In nucleotides, the CDR3 is TGTGCCAGCAGTGGGCGGCCGGGAGGTTCACCCCTCCACTTT. The full variable domain, its missing parts supplied by reference TRBV2 and TRBJ1-6, is EPEVTQTPSHQVTQMGQEVILRCVPISNHLYFYWYRQILGQKVEFLVSFYNNEISEKSEIFDDQFSVERPDGSNFTLKIRSTKLEDSAMYFCASSGRPGGSPLHFGNGTRLTVT.

This clone was found a few times. This chain connects TRBV7-6 to TRBJ2-7, with D maybe TRBD2 (5 bases). Per the germline V gene, CDR1 is SGHVS and CDR2 is FNYEAQ. There are 15 residues in the CDR3. The V gene lost 1 base and the J gene lost 2 bases, with 12 bases spanning the gap. CDR3 loop: CASSLENSAAYEQYF. CDR3 nucleotide sequence: TGTGCCAGCAGCTTAGAAAATAGCGCGGCCTACGAGCAGTACTTC.

The rearrangement joins TRBV19 to TRBJ2-1; D remains ambiguous. Looked up from germline, CDR1 is LNHDA and CDR2 is SQIVND (reference sequence). V lost 6 bases and J 3 bases, leaving 12 bases between the germline ends. The length of the CDR3 is 14 residues. The DNA for the CDR3 is TGTGCCAGTAGGCCCGCGGCGGACTACAATGAGCAGTTCTTC. This encodes CASRPAADYNEQFF.

This chain connects TRBV6-6 to TRBJ2-2; 11 bases match TRBD1. Trimming removed 2 bases from V and 6 bases from J; junction bases left unmatched: 5. CDR3 length: 16 residues. CDR1 and CDR2 (germline): MNHNY, SVGAGI (reference sequence). The CDR3 reads CASSYPGTGGPGELFF. The CDR3 DNA reads as TGTGCCAGCAGTTACCCCGGGACAGGGGGTCCCGGGGAGCTGTTTTTT.